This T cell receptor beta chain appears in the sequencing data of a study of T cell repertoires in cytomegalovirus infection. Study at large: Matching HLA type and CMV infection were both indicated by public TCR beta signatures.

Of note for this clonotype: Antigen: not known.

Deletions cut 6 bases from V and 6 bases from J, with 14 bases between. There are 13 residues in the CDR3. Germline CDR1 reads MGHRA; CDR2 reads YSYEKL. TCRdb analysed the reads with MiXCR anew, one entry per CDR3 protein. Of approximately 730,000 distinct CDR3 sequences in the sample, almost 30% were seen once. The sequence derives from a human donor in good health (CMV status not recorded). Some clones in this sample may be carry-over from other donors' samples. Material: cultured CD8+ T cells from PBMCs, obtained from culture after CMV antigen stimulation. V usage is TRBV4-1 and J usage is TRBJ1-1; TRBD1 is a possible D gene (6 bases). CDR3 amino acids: CASSPPGASEAFF. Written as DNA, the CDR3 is TGCGCCAGCAGTCCCCCGGGGGCTTCTGAAGCTTTCTTT.